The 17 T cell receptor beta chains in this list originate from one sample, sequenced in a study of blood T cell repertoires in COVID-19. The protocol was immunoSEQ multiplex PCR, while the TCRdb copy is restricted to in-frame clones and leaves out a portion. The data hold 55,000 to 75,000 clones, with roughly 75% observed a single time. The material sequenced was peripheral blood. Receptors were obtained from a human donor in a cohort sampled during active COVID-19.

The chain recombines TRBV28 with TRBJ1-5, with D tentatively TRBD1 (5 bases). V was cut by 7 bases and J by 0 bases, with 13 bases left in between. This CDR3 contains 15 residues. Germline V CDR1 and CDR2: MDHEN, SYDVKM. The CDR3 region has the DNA TGTGCCAGCACCTTGACAGATTTTAGCAATCAGCCCCAGCATTTT. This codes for CASTLTDFSNQPQHF. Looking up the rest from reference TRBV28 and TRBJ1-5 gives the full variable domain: DVKVTQSSRYLVKRTGEKVFLECVQDMDHENMFWYRQDPGLGLRLIYFSYDVKMKEKGDIPEGYSVSREKKERFSLILESASTNQTSMYLCASTLTDFSNQPQHFGDGTRLSIL.

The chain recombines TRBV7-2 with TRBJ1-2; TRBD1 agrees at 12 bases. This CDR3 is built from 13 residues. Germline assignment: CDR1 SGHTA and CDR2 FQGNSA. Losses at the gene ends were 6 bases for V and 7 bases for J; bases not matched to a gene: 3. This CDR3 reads CASRGQGAGGYTF. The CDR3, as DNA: TGTGCCAGCAGGGGACAGGGGGCTGGTGGCTACACCTTC.

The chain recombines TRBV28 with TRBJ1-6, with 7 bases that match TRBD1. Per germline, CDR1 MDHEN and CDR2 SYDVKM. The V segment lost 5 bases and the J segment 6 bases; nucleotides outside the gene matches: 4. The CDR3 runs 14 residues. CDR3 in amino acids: CASSAGTVNSPLHF. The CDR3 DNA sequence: TGTGCCAGCAGTGCCGGGACAGTTAATTCACCCCTCCACTTT.

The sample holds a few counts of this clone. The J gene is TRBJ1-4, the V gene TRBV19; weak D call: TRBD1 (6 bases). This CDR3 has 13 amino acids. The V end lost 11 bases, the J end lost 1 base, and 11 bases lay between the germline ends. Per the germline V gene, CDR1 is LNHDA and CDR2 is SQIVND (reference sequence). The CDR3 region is CAPRGGTNEKLFF. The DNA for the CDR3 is TGTGCCCCAAGGGGGGGAACTAATGAAAAACTGTTTTTT.

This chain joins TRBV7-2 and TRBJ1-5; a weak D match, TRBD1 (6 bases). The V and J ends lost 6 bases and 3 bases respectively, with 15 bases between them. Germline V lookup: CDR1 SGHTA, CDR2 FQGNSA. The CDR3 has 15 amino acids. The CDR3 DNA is TGTGCCAGCAGTCTAGGGGGAAAAGACAATCAGCCCCAGCATTTT. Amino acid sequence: CASSLGGKDNQPQHF.

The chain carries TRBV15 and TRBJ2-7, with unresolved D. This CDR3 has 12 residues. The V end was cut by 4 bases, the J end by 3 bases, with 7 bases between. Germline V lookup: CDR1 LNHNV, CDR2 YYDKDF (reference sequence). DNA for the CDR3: TGTGCCACCAGCACTTACAACTACGAGCAGTACTTC. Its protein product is CATSTYNYEQYF.

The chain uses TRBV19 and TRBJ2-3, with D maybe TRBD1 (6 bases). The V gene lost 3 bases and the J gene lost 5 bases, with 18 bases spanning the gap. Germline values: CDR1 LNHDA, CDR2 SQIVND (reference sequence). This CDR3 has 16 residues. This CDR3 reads CASSMVGQGLVDTQYF. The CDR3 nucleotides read TGTGCCAGTAGTATGGTAGGGCAGGGGTTAGTAGATACGCAGTATTTT.

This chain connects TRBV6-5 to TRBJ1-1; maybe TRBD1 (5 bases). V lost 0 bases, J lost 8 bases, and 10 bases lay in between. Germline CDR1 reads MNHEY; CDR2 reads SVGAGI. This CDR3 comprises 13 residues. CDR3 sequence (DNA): TGTGCCAGCAGTTACTCGGCAGGGTGGGAAGCTTTCTTT. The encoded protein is CASSYSAGWEAFF.

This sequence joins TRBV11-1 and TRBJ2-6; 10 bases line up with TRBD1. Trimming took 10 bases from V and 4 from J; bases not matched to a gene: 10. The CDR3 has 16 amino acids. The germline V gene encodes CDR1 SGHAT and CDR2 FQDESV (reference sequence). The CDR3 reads CATTTGTGVGANVLTF. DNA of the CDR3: TGTGCCACGACTACCGGGACAGGGGTCGGGGCCAACGTCCTGACTTTC.

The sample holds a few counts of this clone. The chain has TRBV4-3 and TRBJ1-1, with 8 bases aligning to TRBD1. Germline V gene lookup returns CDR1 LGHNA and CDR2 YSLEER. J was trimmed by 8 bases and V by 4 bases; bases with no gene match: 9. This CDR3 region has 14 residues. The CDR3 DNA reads TGCGCCAGCAGCCCCAAAATCGACAGGGGCGAAGCTTTCTTT. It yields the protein CASSPKIDRGEAFF.

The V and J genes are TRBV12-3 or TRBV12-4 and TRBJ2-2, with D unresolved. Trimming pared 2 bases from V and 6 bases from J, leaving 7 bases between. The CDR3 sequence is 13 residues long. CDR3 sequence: CASSLLVPGELFF. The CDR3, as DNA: TGTGCCAGCAGTTTACTAGTTCCCGGGGAGCTGTTTTTT.

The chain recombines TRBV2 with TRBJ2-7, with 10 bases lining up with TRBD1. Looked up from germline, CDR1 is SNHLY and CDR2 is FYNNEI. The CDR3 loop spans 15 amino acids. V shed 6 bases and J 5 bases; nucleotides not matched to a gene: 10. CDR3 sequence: CASRKDRGNRHEQYF. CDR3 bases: TGTGCCAGCAGGAAGGACAGGGGGAATCGCCACGAGCAGTACTTC.

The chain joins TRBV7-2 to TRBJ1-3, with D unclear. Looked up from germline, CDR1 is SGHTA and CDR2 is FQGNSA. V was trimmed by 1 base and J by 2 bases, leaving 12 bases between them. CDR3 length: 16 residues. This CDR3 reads CASSLGGPETGNTIYF. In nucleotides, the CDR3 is TGTGCCAGCAGCTTAGGAGGCCCGGAAACTGGAAACACCATATATTTT.

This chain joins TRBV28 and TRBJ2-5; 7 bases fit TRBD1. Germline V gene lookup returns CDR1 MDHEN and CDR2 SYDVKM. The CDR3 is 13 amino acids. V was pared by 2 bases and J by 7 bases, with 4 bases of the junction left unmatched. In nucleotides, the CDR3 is TGTGCCAGCAGTTTAGGGACAGCAGGGACCCAGTACTTC. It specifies CASSLGTAGTQYF.

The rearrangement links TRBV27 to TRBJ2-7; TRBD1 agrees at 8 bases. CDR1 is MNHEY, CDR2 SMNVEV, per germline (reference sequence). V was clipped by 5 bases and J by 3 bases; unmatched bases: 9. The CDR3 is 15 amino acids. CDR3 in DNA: TGTGCCAGCAGTCCCGGGACAGGTATTGTCTACGAGCAGTACTTC. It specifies CASSPGTGIVYEQYF.

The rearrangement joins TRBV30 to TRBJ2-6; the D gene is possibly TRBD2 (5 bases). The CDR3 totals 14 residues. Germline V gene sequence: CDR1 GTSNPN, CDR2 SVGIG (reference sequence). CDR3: CATPEGSGANVLTF. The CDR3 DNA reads TGTGCTACCCCTGAGGGCTCTGGGGCCAACGTCCTGACTTTC. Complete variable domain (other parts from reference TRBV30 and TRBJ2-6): SQTIHQWPATLVQPVGSPLSLECTVEGTSNPNLYWYRQAAGRGLQLLFYSVGIGQISSEVPQNLSASRPQDRQFILSSKKLLLSDSGFYLCATPEGSGANVLTFGAGSRLTVL.

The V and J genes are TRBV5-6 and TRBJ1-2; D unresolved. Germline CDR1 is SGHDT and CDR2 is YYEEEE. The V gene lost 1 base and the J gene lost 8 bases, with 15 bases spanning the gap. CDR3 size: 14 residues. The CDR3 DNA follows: TGTGCCAGCAGCTTGTTCGTCCGGGAGGACGGCTACACCTTC. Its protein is CASSLFVREDGYTF.